A single sample gave rise to the 32 T cell receptor beta chains below, sequenced in a study of T cell repertoires in cytomegalovirus infection. TCRdb analysed the reads with MiXCR anew, one entry per CDR3 protein. The data show 700,000 to 850,000 distinct CDR3 sequences, with approximately 32% seen just once and 9.5% to 15% held by the top ten. Their antigen targets remain unknown. The sample consisted of cultured CD8+ T cells from PBMCs, taken from culture after CMV antigen stimulation. The source of these receptors is a human donor in good health (CMV status not recorded). Some clones in this sample may be carry-over from other donors' samples.

The chain is built from TRBV7-8 and TRBJ2-7, with D tentatively TRBD1 (6 bases). Germline V lookup: CDR1 SGHVS, CDR2 FQNEAQ. The CDR3 consists of 14 residues. Trimming took off 5 bases at V and 0 bases at J, with 11 bases between the two ends. CDR3 coding DNA: TGTGCCAGCAGCCCCCGGACAGTCTCCTACGAGCAGTACGTC. Translation gives CASSPRTVSYEQYV.

This clonotype occurred many times. The chain is built from TRBV7-6 and TRBJ1-5; the D gene is possibly TRBD1 (5 bases). CDR1 and CDR2 (germline): SGHVS, FNYEAQ. The CDR3 runs 17 residues. V gave up 1 base and J gave up 1 base, with 14 bases separating them. CDR3 bases: TGTGCCAGCAGCTTAGGTCCGAGGGGCGAGAGCAATCAGCCCCAGCATTTT. Translated, it gives CASSLGPRGESNQPQHF.

V usage is TRBV27 and J usage is TRBJ2-5, with D perhaps TRBD1 (6 bases). The ends were cut back, 10 bases at V and 3 bases at J, with 24 bases in the middle. The germline CDR1 and CDR2 sequences are MNHEY and SMNVEV (reference sequence). The CDR3 is 16 residues long. The CDR3 region is CATRDSPGDFKETQYF. The CDR3 DNA is TGTGCCACACGAGACTCTCCAGGGGATTTCAAAGAGACCCAGTACTTC.

This clonotype was detected ten times or more. V is TRBV7-3 and J is TRBJ2-1; 9 positions agree with TRBD1. Germline CDR1 SGHTA, CDR2 FQGTGA. There are 16 residues in the CDR3. Losses at the gene ends were 5 bases for V and 9 bases for J; bases not matched to a gene: 14. Here the CDR3 DNA reads TGTGCCAGCAGCGTGACCCCGGGACAGGGTATCGGTGAGCAGTTCTTC. Translation gives CASSVTPGQGIGEQFF.

The chain links TRBV19 to TRBJ2-7, with no clear D. V shed 0 bases and J shed 0 bases, with 6 bases lying between them. CDR3 length equals 14 residues. The germline CDR1 and CDR2 sequences are LNHDA and SQIVND (reference sequence). The CDR3 DNA follows: TGTGCCAGTAGTATAGATCATAGCTCCTACGAGCAGTACGTC. Translation gives CASSIDHSSYEQYV.

The genes are TRBV19 and TRBJ1-2; 8 nucleotides match TRBD1. Germline V gives CDR1 LNHDA, CDR2 SQIVND (reference sequence). CDR3 length equals 14 residues. The trim removed 8 bases at V and 8 bases at J, leaving 13 bases unmatched. CDR3 protein: CASSGQGRARGYTF. In nucleotides, the CDR3 is TGTGCCAGTTCTGGACAGGGCCGGGCTAGGGGCTACACCTTC. Using reference TRBV19 and TRBJ1-2 for the parts outside the CDR3, the full variable domain is DGGITQSPKYLFRKEGQNVTLSCEQNLNHDAMYWYRQDPGQGLRLIYYSQIVNDFQKGDIAEGYSVSREKKESFPLTVTSAQKNPTAFYLCASSGQGRARGYTFGSGTRLTVV.

The chain employs TRBV2 and TRBJ1-1, with a tentative D call TRBD1 (5 bases). The CDR3 loop spans 14 amino acids. The germline V gene has CDR1 SNHLY and CDR2 FYNNEI. V was trimmed by 10 bases and J by 0 bases, leaving 15 bases between them. CDR3 bases: TGTGCCATCCGGGATCCCAGGGTGAACACTGAAGCTTTCTTT. It codes for CAIRDPRVNTEAFF.

This clonotype was seen only a few times. The gene calls are TRBV10-3 and TRBJ2-7, with D possibly being TRBD1 (5 bases). Germline V CDR1 and CDR2: ENHRY, SYGVKD. With 2 bases removed from V and 5 bases from J, the gap between germline ends came to 10 bases. The CDR3 is 13 amino acids. CDR3 nucleotide sequence: TGTGCCATCAGTGAGGCGGACAATCACGAGCAGTACTTC. Encoded protein: CAISEADNHEQYF.

In its sample, this clonotype was seen many times. The CDR3 here is CASSSGSQQNTEAFF. The DNA of the CDR3 is TGTGCCAGCAGTTCAGGGTCGCAGCAGAACACTGAAGCTTTCTTT. The chain uses TRBV7-6 and TRBJ1-1, with a possible D match to TRBD1 (5 bases). Germline lookup yields CDR1 SGHVS and CDR2 FNYEAQ. Trimming left V 6 bases short and J 1 base short, with 15 bases between. CDR3 length: 15 residues.

The chain uses TRBV12-3 or TRBV12-4 and TRBJ1-2; unclear D gene. Deletions cut 3 bases from V and 5 bases from J, with 10 bases between. The CDR3 totals 13 residues. CDR3 amino acids: CASSLNLFYGYTF. The DNA for the CDR3 is TGTGCCAGCAGTTTGAACCTCTTTTATGGCTACACCTTC.

This clonotype was observed many times. This chain uses TRBV10-3 with TRBJ2-2, with TRBD1 matching 9 bases. From germline, CDR1 is ENHRY and CDR2 SYGVKD. This CDR3 has 18 residues. Losses at the gene ends were 10 bases for V and 3 bases for J; bases not matched to a gene: 18. The DNA for the CDR3 is TGTGCCACCAAGGGGACCGGGACAGGGAGTGCGGACACCGGGGAGCTGTTTTTT. Amino acids: CATKGTGTGSADTGELFF.

This sequence joins TRBV27 and TRBJ2-7; maybe TRBD2 (5 bases). Germline V gives CDR1 MNHEY, CDR2 SMNVEV (reference sequence). Trimming removed 6 bases from V and 5 bases from J, with 17 bases in between. The CDR3 runs 14 residues. CDR3: CASRDAGERNEQYF. The CDR3 nucleotides read TGTGCCAGCAGGGATGCCGGGGAGAGGAACGAGCAGTACTTC.

This clonotype occurred a few times. The J gene is TRBJ2-7, the V gene TRBV5-5; maybe TRBD1 (6 bases). The CDR3 loop spans 12 amino acids. Deletions cut 4 bases from V and 12 bases from J, with 17 bases between. CDR1 is SGHKS, CDR2 YYEKEE, per germline (reference sequence). The CDR3 loop is CASSQDRTRGYF. Here the CDR3 DNA reads TGTGCCAGCAGCCAGGACAGAACGAGGGGGTACTTC.

This clonotype has a handful of counts. V is TRBV2 and J is TRBJ2-3; D might be TRBD1 (6 bases). Trimming removed 0 bases at V and 0 bases at J, with 10 bases between. The CDR3 is 16 amino acids. Germline lookup yields CDR1 SNHLY and CDR2 FYNNEI. CDR3 DNA sequence: TGTGCCAGCAGTGAAGCCCTGGACAGAAGCACAGATACGCAGTATTTT. As protein: CASSEALDRSTDTQYF.

The rearrangement uses TRBV2 and TRBJ2-1, with TRBD1 matching over 8 bases. The trim removed 0 bases at V and 6 bases at J, leaving 25 bases unmatched. The germline CDR1 and CDR2 sequences are SNHLY and FYNNEI. The CDR3 spans 22 residues. The CDR3 spells CASSEALQSMIAGQGLFNEQFF. CDR3 bases: TGTGCCAGCAGTGAAGCGCTTCAGTCAATGATCGCCGGACAGGGCTTATTCAATGAGCAGTTCTTC.

V gene TRBV27 combines with J gene TRBJ1-1, with 7 bases that match TRBD1. Trimming removed 2 bases from V and 4 bases from J; junction bases left unmatched: 10. The CDR3 spans 16 residues. Germline V gene data show CDR1 as MNHEY and CDR2 as SMNVEV (reference sequence). CDR3 DNA sequence: TGTGCCAGCAGTTTAATTAGGGGGCAGGCGGGCACTGAAGCTTTCTTT. It encodes CASSLIRGQAGTEAFF.

This clonotype was detected only a few times. The chain joins TRBV12-3 or TRBV12-4 to TRBJ1-1; 7 bases align to TRBD1. The ends lost 5 bases at V and 7 bases at J; junction bases unmatched: 13. The CDR3 is 15 amino acids. The CDR3 DNA is TGTGCCAGCAGTCCACGACGACAGGGATCGGGTGAAGCTTTCTTT. It is translated as CASSPRRQGSGEAFF.

This clonotype was seen ten or more times. The chain is built from TRBV5-4 and TRBJ2-1; 7 bases match TRBD1. The V and J ends lost 2 bases and 5 bases, in that order; junction bases with no gene match: 7. Germline values: CDR1 SGHNT, CDR2 YYREEE (reference sequence). The CDR3 spans 15 residues. CDR3 amino acids: CASSFRQGSHNEQFF. Here the CDR3 DNA reads TGTGCCAGCAGCTTCAGACAGGGTAGCCACAATGAGCAGTTCTTC.

In this sample, this clonotype turned up a few times. The chain has TRBV24-1 and TRBJ2-5; TRBD2 matches at 8 bases. The CDR3 runs to 15 residues. Germline-derived CDR1 and CDR2 are KGHDR and SFDVKD. Unmatched junction bases numbered 6, after V lost 4 bases and J lost 3 bases. The CDR3: CATSEAGVNKETQYF. In nucleotides, the CDR3 is TGTGCCACCAGTGAAGCGGGGGTAAATAAAGAGACCCAGTACTTC.

This chain uses TRBV7-6 with TRBJ2-5; a possible D gene is TRBD1 (6 bases). CDR1 SGHVS and CDR2 FNYEAQ come from the germline V gene. The CDR3 extends over 14 amino acids. Trimming removed 6 bases at V and 5 bases at J, with 16 bases between. The CDR3, as DNA: TGTGCCAGCAGTCCTACGGGACAACGGGAGACCCAGTACTTC. This codes for CASSPTGQRETQYF.

This clonotype was observed a few times. The chain recombines TRBV6-5 with TRBJ1-2; D possibly corresponds to TRBD1 (5 bases). The CDR3 has 14 amino acids. Trimming removed 8 bases at V and 4 bases at J, with 17 bases between. Looked up from germline, CDR1 is MNHEY and CDR2 is SVGAGI. DNA for the CDR3: TGTGCCAGCTGGGGGTCGGGTTTCCGCTATGGCTACACCTTC. Protein sequence: CASWGSGFRYGYTF.

This rearrangement joins TRBV12-5 to TRBJ2-3; 10 bases are shared with TRBD2. Per the germline V gene, CDR1 is LGHNT and CDR2 is FRNRAP. Trimming removed 11 bases from V and 3 bases from J; junction bases left unmatched: 14. The CDR3 consists of 16 residues. CDR3 amino acids: CAGASLLAGETDTQYF. CDR3 in DNA: TGTGCTGGTGCCTCCCTTCTAGCGGGGGAAACAGATACGCAGTATTTT.

This clonotype has a handful of counts. This chain uses TRBV7-6 with TRBJ2-5; D is possibly TRBD2 (6 bases). Between the trimmed V and J ends, which lost 9 bases and 3 bases, there was a span of 8 bases. CDR1 is SGHVS and CDR2 is FNYEAQ in the germline V gene. The CDR3 totals 11 residues. The DNA for the CDR3 is TGTGCCAGTTCGGGGGAAGAGACCCAGTACTTC. Protein sequence: CASSGEETQYF.

The gene calls are TRBV7-9 and TRBJ2-7; perhaps TRBD1 as D (6 bases). This CDR3 spans 13 amino acids. Per germline, CDR1 SEHNR and CDR2 FQNEAQ (reference sequence). Trimming took off 3 bases at V and 5 bases at J, with 11 bases between the two ends. The DNA for the CDR3 is TGTGCCAGCAGCTTGGCAGGGGTAGACGAGCAGTACTTC. Its protein product is CASSLAGVDEQYF.

This chain uses TRBV11-2 with TRBJ1-1, with no clear D. CDR1 SGHAT and CDR2 FQNNGV come from the germline V gene. Trimming left V 1 base short and J 1 base short, with 19 bases between. This CDR3 has 18 residues. This CDR3 reads CASSLVLTLDRENTEAFF. The CDR3 DNA reads as TGTGCCAGCAGCTTAGTTCTCACCTTGGACCGCGAGAACACTGAAGCTTTCTTT.

The rearrangement uses TRBV27 and TRBJ2-3; D possibly corresponds to TRBD1 (7 bases). The CDR3 extends over 15 amino acids. Looked up from germline, CDR1 is MNHEY and CDR2 is SMNVEV (reference sequence). Trimming took 8 bases from V and 1 from J, leaving 16 bases between them. The CDR3 DNA is TGTGCCAGCGCCCCCGGCGGGACAGGCACAGATACGCAGTATTTT. This encodes CASAPGGTGTDTQYF.

This clonotype was recorded a few times. The chain is built from TRBV27 and TRBJ1-1; D is uncertain. Trimming removed 3 bases at V and 4 bases at J, with 12 bases between. The CDR3 sequence is 14 residues long. Germline CDR1 MNHEY, CDR2 SMNVEV (reference sequence). CDR3 region: CASSFGSLSTEAFF. Here the CDR3 DNA reads TGTGCCAGCAGTTTCGGAAGTCTTAGCACTGAAGCTTTCTTT.

A note on this clonotype: An end of the junction differs from the germline gene, which may be a read error. This rearrangement joins TRBV12-3 or TRBV12-4 to TRBJ1-2; 11 nucleotides match TRBD1. This CDR3 has 13 amino acids. CDR3 in amino acids: CANSGQGAFGYTF. The CDR3, as DNA: TGTGCCAACAGTGGACAGGGGGCGTTTGGCTACACCTTC.

This clonotype showed up just a few times. CDR3 sequence reads: CASSPQGYRYTEAFF. The CDR3 nucleotides are TGTGCCAGCAGTCCACAGGGTTATAGGTACACTGAAGCTTTCTTT. The chain employs TRBV27 and TRBJ1-1, with D perhaps TRBD1 (6 bases). The CDR3 has 15 residues. Germline CDR1 is MNHEY and CDR2 is SMNVEV (reference sequence). The V end lost 5 bases, the J end lost 3 bases, and 16 bases lay between the germline ends.

This clonotype was seen a few times. The rearrangement joins TRBV6-5 to TRBJ2-2; D ambiguous. V lost 0 bases, J lost 8 bases, and 7 bases lay in between. Germline loops: CDR1 MNHEY, CDR2 SVGAGI. This CDR3 is 13 amino acids long. CDR3 nucleotides: TGTGCCAGCAGTTACTCTTCCGGTGGGGAGCTGTTTTTT. Its protein is CASSYSSGGELFF.

This clonotype has a single count. The CDR3 sequence: CSVWVGLTDTQYF. CDR3 DNA sequence: TGCAGCGTTTGGGTAGGCCTGACAGATACGCAGTATTTT. V usage is TRBV29-1 and J usage is TRBJ2-3; D is unresolved. V lost 5 bases and J lost 3, with 12 bases in between. Germline lookup yields CDR1 SQVTM and CDR2 ANQGSEA. The CDR3 loop spans 13 amino acids.

V gene TRBV6-1 combines with J gene TRBJ2-7; 12 bases fit TRBD1. CDR1 and CDR2 (germline): MNHNS, SASEGT. The CDR3 extends over 16 amino acids. J gave up 2 bases and V 5 bases, and 7 bases lay outside the gene matches. The CDR3 here is CASSYPGTGGPYEQYF. The CDR3 coding sequence is TGTGCCAGCAGTTACCCCGGGACAGGGGGCCCCTACGAGCAGTACTTC.